The rows below give T cell receptor beta chains drawn from one sample of a study of blood T cell repertoires in COVID-19. Generated by immunoSEQ multiplex PCR, the TCRdb table keeps only in-frame clones and is missing some. The profile shows roughly 150,000 clones, 80% to 90% of them singletons. Material for sequencing was peripheral blood. Receptor source: a human donor in a cohort sampled during active COVID-19. The CDR3 runs from the conserved cysteine through the conserved F or W. Each record gives: J gene, D gene, clone size, V gene, CDR3 length, CDR3 DNA, CDR3 protein. The D gene is left open where the match is weak. The listing skips clone size in some rows; elsewhere it reads once, few, many or a size class.

>TRBJ2-7|TRBD2|.|TRBV19|16
TGTGCCAGTAGTACCGAGCGACTAGCGGAAAGTTACGAGCAGTACTTC
CASSTERLAESYEQYF
>TRBJ2-5|TRBD1|.|TRBV14|15
TGTGCCAGCAGCCAAAACTTACAGGGGGCTGTGACCCAGTACTTC
CASSQNLQGAVTQYF
>TRBJ1-2|.|.|TRBV19|18
TGTGCCAGTAGTATAAAAAAGACTGGAGATCTCGGCTACTATGGCTACACCTTC
CASSIKKTGDLGYYGYTF
>TRBJ1-1|TRBD1|few|TRBV25-1|14
TGTGCCAGCAGATCGGCAGGGGGCTTCACTGAAGCTTTCTTT
CASRSAGGFTEAFF
>TRBJ1-1|.|once|TRBV15|13
TGTGCCACCAGCACCCGGAGGGACACTGAAGCTTTCTTT
CATSTRRDTEAFF
>TRBJ2-1|TRBD1|few|TRBV7-9|14
TGTGCCAGCAGCATTTGGACAGGGGGGAATGAGCAGTTCTTC
CASSIWTGGNEQFF
>TRBJ2-1|TRBD1|once|TRBV6-5|14
TGTGCCAGCAGTTCACAGGGGGCTAAGAATGAGCAGTTCTTC
CASSSQGAKNEQFF
>TRBJ2-1|TRBD2|.|TRBV28|14
TGTGCCAGCACCCACGGGGGACTAAACAATGAGCAGTTCTTC
CASTHGGLNNEQFF
>TRBJ1-6|TRBD1|.|TRBV9|16
TGTGCCAGCAGCGTAGGGGACAGGGGGTTTGATTCACCCCTCCACTTT
CASSVGDRGFDSPLHF
>TRBJ2-7|TRBD2|once|TRBV30|13
TGTGCCTGGAGACTAGCGGGAGCTTACGAGCAGTACTTC
CAWRLAGAYEQYF
>TRBJ2-7|.|.|TRBV7-8|16
TGTGCCAGCAGCTTACGCCGGACAGCCGCTGCCTACGAGCAGTACTTC
CASSLRRTAAAYEQYF
>TRBJ1-4|TRBD1|.|TRBV5-5|15
TGTGCCAGCAGCTGGGGACAGGGGATGAGTGAAAAACTGTTTTTT
CASSWGQGMSEKLFF
>TRBJ2-1|TRBD1|.|TRBV6-5|14
TGTGCCAGCAGGCGGACAGGGAAGGGCAATGAGCAGTTCTTC
CASRRTGKGNEQFF
>TRBJ1-5|.|few|TRBV7-2|14
TGTGCCAGCAACACAGGGTATAGCAATCAGCCCCAGCATTTT
CASNTGYSNQPQHF
>TRBJ2-1|.|.|TRBV5-6|15
TGTGCCAGCAGCTTCGGGGGGCAATCCTACAATGAGCAGTTCTTC
CASSFGGQSYNEQFF
>TRBJ2-2|.|once|TRBV3-1/TRBV3-2|16
TGTGCCAGCAGCCCTCTAGGAGGGGTGAACACCGGGGAGCTGTTTTTT
CASSPLGGVNTGELFF
>TRBJ1-2|.|.|TRBV4-3|12
TGCGCCAGCAGCCAGGAGGGCTATGGCTACACCTTC
CASSQEGYGYTF
>TRBJ2-7|TRBD1|.|TRBV30|14
TGTGCCGGGAAACCGGGACAGTTTTTCTCCGAGCAGTACTTC
CAGKPGQFFSEQYF
>TRBJ2-1|.|.|TRBV7-2|14
TGTGCCAGCAGCCCCTACGGCTCCTACAATGAGCAGTTCTTC
CASSPYGSYNEQFF
>TRBJ1-5|.|.|TRBV2|13
TGTGCCAGCACTGTGGAGGGGAATCAGCCCCAGCATTTT
CASTVEGNQPQHF
>TRBJ1-1|.|.|TRBV4-3|16
TGCGCCAGCAGCCAAGAGCACTCCCCGGGGGTCACTGAAGCTTTCTTT
CASSQEHSPGVTEAFF
>TRBJ2-7|.|.|TRBV2|13
TGTGCCAGCGGTGCCGGCAGGTTGAACGAGCAGTACTTC
CASGAGRLNEQYF
>TRBJ1-2|.|.|TRBV5-1|14
TGCGCCAGCAGCTTGGGACAAGTTAACTATGGCTACACCTTC
CASSLGQVNYGYTF
>TRBJ2-5|.|.|TRBV15|14
TGTGCCACCAGCTTGTTGCGGAGCCAAGAGACCCAGTACTTC
CATSLLRSQETQYF
>TRBJ2-2|.|.|TRBV5-6|12
TGTGCCAGCAGCTTGGGGCCCGGGGAGCTGTTTTTT
CASSLGPGELFF
>TRBJ1-5|.|.|TRBV6-2/TRBV6-3|15
TGTGCCAGCAGTTTCACCGGGACAAAGGATCAGCCCCAGCATTTT
CASSFTGTKDQPQHF
>TRBJ2-5|.|many|TRBV29-1|13
TGCAGCGTGGCTTTGGGCCCCCAAGAGACCCAGTACTTC
CSVALGPQETQYF
>TRBJ1-3|TRBD1|.|TRBV3-1/TRBV3-2|17
TGTGCCAGCAGCCATGGGACAGGCCGCCACTCTGGAAACACCATATATTTT
CASSHGTGRHSGNTIYF
>TRBJ2-7|TRBD1|.|TRBV29-1|13
TGCAGCGTCATGGGACAGGGAAGAGTCGAGCAGTACTTC
CSVMGQGRVEQYF
>TRBJ2-5|.|many|TRBV5-4|15
TGTGCCAGCAGCGAAAGGGGGGGGTATAAAGAGACCCAGTACTTC
CASSERGGYKETQYF
>TRBJ1-4|.|.|TRBV15|16
TGTGCCACCAGCAGGGGCCCGGGACAAAACAATGAAAAACTGTTTTTT
CATSRGPGQNNEKLFF
>TRBJ2-1|TRBD1|.|TRBV5-4|16
TGTGCCAGCAGCTTGGGTGGGACAGGGGTATACAATGAGCAGTTCTTC
CASSLGGTGVYNEQFF
>TRBJ2-1|.|.|TRBV7-2|14
TGTGCCAGCACCCCCGTAGGAGGGCGAAATGAGCAGTTCTTC
CASTPVGGRNEQFF
>TRBJ2-7|TRBD1|many|TRBV10-2|13
TGCGCCAGCAGCGGGACAGGGCAGAAAGAGCAGTACTTC
CASSGTGQKEQYF
>TRBJ1-1|.|.|TRBV10-2|16
TGCGCCAGCAGTTACGCGGCCAGGAGGTTAAGCACTGAAGCTTTCTTT
CASSYAARRLSTEAFF
>TRBJ2-1|.|.|TRBV10-1|12
TGCGCCAGCAGCGGACAGTACAATGAGCAGTTCTTC
CASSGQYNEQFF
>TRBJ2-5|TRBD1|.|TRBV11-2|15
TGTGCCAGCAGCTTCCAGGGGGCCAAGGGAGAGACCCAGTACTTC
CASSFQGAKGETQYF
>TRBJ2-7|TRBD1|.|TRBV28|15
TGTGCCAGCTCTCCGGGTGGGGGACAGGGGTACGAGCAGTACTTC
CASSPGGGQGYEQYF
>TRBJ1-6|.|.|TRBV20-1|13
TGCAGTGCTAGTCCACAGCCTAATTCACCCCTCCACTTT
CSASPQPNSPLHF
>TRBJ2-7|TRBD1|.|TRBV7-9|14
TGTGCCAGCAGCTTAAACAGGGGATTCTACGAGCAGTACTTC
CASSLNRGFYEQYF
>TRBJ2-7|TRBD2|.|TRBV7-2|16
TGTGCCAGCAGCACTCGGACTAGCGGGAGCTCCTACGAGCAGTACTTC
CASSTRTSGSSYEQYF
>TRBJ2-2|.|.|TRBV13|15
TGTGCCAGCAGCAGGTCCGACAGGATCACCGGGGAGCTGTTTTTT
CASSRSDRITGELFF
>TRBJ1-2|TRBD1|.|TRBV28|13
TGTGCCAGCAATAGACAGGGGCTCTATGGCTACACCTTC
CASNRQGLYGYTF
>TRBJ1-2|.|.|TRBV30|14
TGTGCCTGGAGGAAGCCAGGGGCCAACTATGGCTACACCTTC
CAWRKPGANYGYTF
>TRBJ2-1|.|.|TRBV27|15
TGTGCCAGCAGTGAGCGGCTTAGCTCCTACAATGAGCAGTTCTTC
CASSERLSSYNEQFF
>TRBJ2-7|TRBD2|.|TRBV5-5|15
TGTGCCAGCAGCCCCCTCCTAGCGGGATGGGGCGAGCAGTACTTC
CASSPLLAGWGEQYF
>TRBJ1-1|TRBD1|.|TRBV7-2|14
TGTGCCAGCACAAAGGGGACAGCTTACACTGAAGCTTTCTTT
CASTKGTAYTEAFF
>TRBJ2-1|TRBD2|.|TRBV11-2|16
TGTGCCAGCAGCTTATATGTAGCGGGAGGAATGGGTGAGCAGTTCTTC
CASSLYVAGGMGEQFF
>TRBJ2-1|.|.|TRBV7-2|13
TGTGCCAGCAGCTTATGGACTGAAAATGAGCAGTTCTTC
CASSLWTENEQFF
>TRBJ1-3|.|.|TRBV6-2/TRBV6-3|16
TGTGCCAGCAGTTACGTCCAGGGTGAATCTGGAAACACCATATATTTT
CASSYVQGESGNTIYF
>TRBJ1-1|.|.|TRBV12-3/TRBV12-4|12
TGTGCCATCTCGCCGGGTTACACTGAAGCTTTCTTT
CAISPGYTEAFF
>TRBJ1-4|.|.|TRBV10-1|14
TGCGCCAGCAGTGTGGGGGGTAAAGATGAAAAACTGTTTTTT
CASSVGGKDEKLFF
>TRBJ1-4|.|.|TRBV4-3|16
TGCGCCAGCAGCCAAGAGCCGATCGGTTCGTTTGGAAAACTGTTTTTT
CASSQEPIGSFGKLFF